Presented here are 21 T cell receptor beta chains from one specimen sequenced in a study of read filtering for tumor transcriptome and immune sequencing. Molecular barcoded adaptors covering alpha/delta and beta/gamma chains were used on roughly 400 ng RNA. In TCRdb, the reads were re-called with MiXCR into one record per CDR3 protein. The data hold around 140,000 distinct CDR3 sequences, with roughly 13% observed a single time. Sequenced sample: a population of CD138-negative cells sorted from bone marrow. The source of these receptors is a donor over 35 with multiple myeloma.

This clonotype was observed once. A much larger clone lies one base from this, so it may be a read error. V and J are TRBV5-1 and TRBJ1-1, with D possibly TRBD1 on 5 matching bases. Germline CDR1 and CDR2: SGHRS and YFSETQ. The CDR3 is 15 residues long. Trimming took 4 bases from V and 10 from J, leaving 23 bases between them. CDR3 sequence (DNA): TGCGCCAGCAGCGGCGGATGGAGGGGAAGTGCTGGAGCTTTCTTT. This translates into CASSGGWRGSAGAFF. Combining the CDR3 with reference TRBV5-1 and TRBJ1-1 gives the whole variable domain KAGVTQTPRYLIKTRGQQVTLSCSPISGHRSVSWYQQTPGQGLQFLFEYFSETQRNKGNFPGRFSGRQFSNSRSEMNVSTLELGDSALYLCASSGGWRGSAGAFFGQGTRLTVV.

Ten or more counts support this clonotype. The J gene is TRBJ2-1, the V gene TRBV6-2 or TRBV6-3; TRBD2 matches 10 bases. The CDR3 sequence is 14 residues long. Per germline, CDR1 MNHEY and CDR2 SVGEGT. With V trimmed by 7 bases and J by 10 bases, 10 bases remained unmatched. CDR3 nucleotide sequence: TGTGCCAGCAACGTAGCGGGAGGCAAGGGGGAGCAGTTCTTC. The encoded protein is CASNVAGGKGEQFF.

The chain uses TRBV24-1 and TRBJ2-3; D is unclear. There are 14 residues in the CDR3. The V gene's germline CDR1 is KGHDR and CDR2 SFDVKD. V dropped 4 bases and J dropped 0 bases, with 7 bases sitting between them. CDR3 sequence reads: CATSDSASTDTQYF. The CDR3 DNA reads as TGTGCCACCAGTGACTCAGCCAGCACAGATACGCAGTATTTT.

Details on this clonotype: Just one base apart from a much larger clone, this may be a read error. This sequence joins TRBV7-9 and TRBJ2-1; no definite D call. Germline values: CDR1 SEHNR, CDR2 FQNEAQ (reference sequence). The V gene lost 2 bases and the J gene lost 4 bases, with 18 bases spanning the gap. The CDR3 extends over 17 amino acids. The CDR3 DNA sequence: TGTGCCAGCAGCTTATGGGAACAGCAGGAGTTATACAATGAGCAGTTCTTC. This translates into CASSLWEQQELYNEQFF.

In this sample, this clonotype turned up a few times. V gene TRBV5-4 combines with J gene TRBJ2-2, with D unresolved. Trimming pared 4 bases from V and 4 bases from J, leaving 11 bases between. Germline CDR1 and CDR2: SGHNT and YYREEE (reference sequence). The CDR3 is 14 residues long. CDR3 sequence: CASSVIGSTGELFF. CDR3 nucleotides: TGTGCCAGCAGCGTGATAGGTAGCACCGGGGAGCTGTTTTTT.

Turning to this clonotype: With a much larger clone just one base away, this may be a read error. The conserved final phenylalanine or tryptophan is absent from the CDR3, which likely points to a read error. The chain has TRBV30 and TRBJ2-5; D is perhaps TRBD1 (6 bases). The CDR3 loop spans 15 amino acids. Germline values: CDR1 GTSNPN, CDR2 SVGIG (reference sequence). V was cut by 2 bases and J by 5 bases, with 18 bases left in between. CDR3 in DNA: TGTGCCTGGAGTCCTTTACAGGGAATGGGGGAGACCCAGTACTCC. Protein sequence: CAWSPLQGMGETQYS.

Ten or more counts support this clonotype. The chain links TRBV24-1 to TRBJ2-1, with no clear D. Germline-derived CDR1 and CDR2 are KGHDR and SFDVKD. The CDR3 is 14 amino acids. Trimming pared 1 base from V and 5 bases from J, leaving 8 bases between. The CDR3: CATSDFSNDNEQFF. The CDR3 nucleotides read TGTGCCACCAGTGATTTTTCAAACGACAATGAGCAGTTCTTC.

This clonotype was seen more than once but under ten times. A much larger clone sits a single nucleotide away, making a read error possible. The rearrangement joins TRBV29-1 to TRBJ1-1; a weak D match, TRBD1 (6 bases). Trimming took 8 bases from V and 4 from J, leaving 17 bases between them. Germline V CDR1 and CDR2: SQVTM, ANQGSEA. The CDR3 is 13 amino acids. CDR3 sequence: CSTYRVMSTEAFF. The CDR3 bases are TGCAGCACTTACAGGGTGATGAGCACTGAAGCTTTCTTT.

This clonotype was seen a handful of times. A much larger clone is a single base away; this may be a read error. The rearrangement links TRBV7-3 to TRBJ2-1; D assignment may be TRBD1 or TRBD2 (5 bases each). In germline, CDR1 is SGHTA, CDR2 FQGTGA. CDR3 length: 12 amino acids. The CDR3 is CASSITGDEQLF. The CDR3 DNA is TGTGCCAGCAGCATAACCGGGGACGAGCAGCTCTTC. The full variable domain, with the rest looked up from reference TRBV7-3 and TRBJ2-1, is GAGVSQTPSNKVTEKGKYVELRCDPISGHTALYWYRQSLGQGPEFLIYFQGTGAADDSGLPNDRFFAVRPEGSVSTLKIQRTERGDSAVYLCASSITGDEQLFGPGTRLTVL.

This clonotype was seen many times. The V and J genes are TRBV7-9 and TRBJ1-1; D is perhaps TRBD1 (5 bases). This CDR3 is built from 14 residues. The V end was cut by 5 bases, the J end by 3 bases, with 13 bases between. Germline V lookup: CDR1 SEHNR, CDR2 FQNEAQ (reference sequence). The chain's CDR3 is CASSLDGAYTEAFF. The CDR3 DNA reads as TGTGCCAGCAGCCTCGACGGGGCCTACACTGAAGCTTTCTTT.

This clonotype was counted between two and nine times. The CDR3: CASSPTLHTNTGELFF. The CDR3 DNA reads TGTGCCAGCTCCCCCACCCTGCATACCAACACCGGGGAGCTGTTTTTT. The V and J genes are TRBV18 and TRBJ2-2; the D is unclear. CDR1 KGHSH and CDR2 LQKENI come from the germline V gene. The CDR3 consists of 16 residues. V was clipped by 6 bases and J by 2 bases, with 16 bases between them.

This clonotype has ten or more counts. The chain combines TRBV14 with TRBJ2-3; 9 bases map to TRBD2. The CDR3 consists of 16 residues. In germline, CDR1 is SGHDN, CDR2 FVKESK. J gave up 0 bases and V 1 base, and 2 bases lay outside the gene matches. DNA of the CDR3: TGTGCCAGCAGCCAAGTCGCGGGAGGGAGCACAGATACGCAGTATTTT. It yields the protein CASSQVAGGSTDTQYF.

As concerns this clonotype: Here the CDR3 omits its conserved ending phenylalanine or tryptophan, so a read error is the likely source. V gene TRBV5-5 combines with J gene TRBJ1-1; D ambiguous. Germline V gene lookup returns CDR1 SGHKS and CDR2 YYEKEE (reference sequence). The V gene lost 1 base and the J gene lost 0 bases, with 7 bases spanning the gap. This CDR3 has 14 residues. The chain's CDR3 is CASSLTGVNTEAFL. Written as DNA, the CDR3 is TGTGCCAGCAGCTTGACGGGCGTGAACACTGAAGCTTTCCTT.

This clonotype appeared many times. This sequence joins TRBV11-3 and TRBJ1-2, with 8 nucleotides matching TRBD1. The CDR3 contains 13 residues. Germline V gives CDR1 SGHNT, CDR2 YENEEA. Trimming removed 5 bases from V and 2 bases from J; junction bases left unmatched: 1. DNA of the CDR3: TGTGCCAGCAGCCGGGACAGGAACTATGGCTACACCTTC. This encodes CASSRDRNYGYTF. The whole variable domain, filled in from reference TRBV11-3 and TRBJ1-2, reads EAGVVQSPRYKIIEKKQPVAFWCNPISGHNTLYWYLQNLGQGPELLIRYENEEAVDDSQLPKDRFSAERLKGVDSTLKIQPAELGDSAVYLCASSRDRNYGYTFGSGTRLTVV.

This clonotype was detected many times. V usage is TRBV11-2 and J usage is TRBJ2-1; D is unresolved. Per the germline V gene, CDR1 is SGHAT and CDR2 is FQNNGV. Trimming removed 3 bases from V and 9 bases from J, with 6 bases in between. This CDR3 has 11 amino acids. The CDR3 sequence: CASSLGREQFF. CDR3 bases: TGTGCCAGCAGCTTGGGCCGTGAGCAGTTCTTC.

This clonotype showed up many times. V is TRBV20-1 and J is TRBJ2-5; D is unclear. The CDR3 runs to 11 residues. Trimming pared 1 base from V and 5 bases from J, leaving 5 bases between. Germline CDR1 is DFQATT and CDR2 is SNEGSKA (reference sequence). The CDR3 loop reads CSARVWETQYF. In nucleotides, the CDR3 is TGCAGTGCTAGAGTTTGGGAGACCCAGTACTTC.

This clonotype was observed many times. V usage is TRBV7-2 and J usage is TRBJ2-7; D uncertain. The CDR3 sequence is 16 residues long. V shed 4 bases and J shed 2 bases, with 18 bases lying between them. Germline assignment: CDR1 SGHTA and CDR2 FQGNSA. CDR3 bases: TGTGCCAGCAGCTCCTTCGGAAAGGACGGAACCTACGAGCAGTACTTC. This gives the protein CASSSFGKDGTYEQYF. The full variable domain, completed using reference TRBV7-2 and TRBJ2-7, is GAGVSQSPSNKVTEKGKDVELRCDPISGHTALYWYRQSLGQGLEFLIYFQGNSAPDKSGLPSDRFSAERTGGSVSTLTIQRTQQEDSAVYLCASSSFGKDGTYEQYFGPGTRLTVT.

This clonotype has at least ten counts. This rearrangement joins TRBV7-9 to TRBJ1-1, with unresolved D. Germline assignment: CDR1 SEHNR and CDR2 FQNEAQ (reference sequence). Trimming removed 1 base at V and 5 bases at J, with 14 bases between. This CDR3 contains 15 residues. In DNA, the CDR3 is TGTGCCAGCAGCTTAGGTGGCGGCTTAGGGACTGAAGCTTTCTTT. It encodes CASSLGGGLGTEAFF.

This clonotype was observed a few times. V is TRBV18 and J is TRBJ2-7, with TRBD1 matching over 9 bases. CDR1 and CDR2 from the germline V gene are KGHSH and LQKENI. V lost 2 bases and J lost 3; bases outside the gene matches: 23. The CDR3 loop spans 21 amino acids. CDR3 region: CASSPGTGSGSSSNGIYEQYF. The CDR3 coding sequence is TGTGCCAGCTCACCAGGGACAGGGAGCGGGTCCTCATCGAATGGTATCTACGAGCAGTACTTC.

This clonotype was picked up a small number of times. The V call is TRBV6-2 or TRBV6-3, the J call TRBJ2-4, with TRBD2 identical over 9 bases. CDR1 is MNHEY, CDR2 SVGEGT, per germline. Losses at the gene ends were 5 bases for V and 4 bases for J; bases not matched to a gene: 3. The CDR3 is 14 residues long. In DNA, the CDR3 is TGTGCCAGCAGTCCGACTAGCGGTAAAAACATTCAGTACTTC. Translated, it gives CASSPTSGKNIQYF.

The J gene is TRBJ2-1, the V gene TRBV9; perhaps D is TRBD1 or TRBD2 (5 bases each). Germline values: CDR1 SGDLS, CDR2 YYNGEE. CDR3 length: 14 amino acids. V shed 4 bases and J shed 11 bases, with 19 bases lying between them. CDR3 region: CASSPRDPVGQQFF. The CDR3 DNA follows: TGTGCCAGCAGCCCACGGGACCCCGTTGGACAGCAGTTCTTC.